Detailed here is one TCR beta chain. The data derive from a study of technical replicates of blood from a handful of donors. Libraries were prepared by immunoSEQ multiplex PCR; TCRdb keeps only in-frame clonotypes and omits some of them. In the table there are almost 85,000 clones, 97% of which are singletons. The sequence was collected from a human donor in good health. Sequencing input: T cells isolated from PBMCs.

CDR3: CASSLGGGAQYF. For the CDR3, the DNA is TGTGCCAGCAGCTTGGGCGGGGGAGCGCAGTATTTT. The rearrangement links TRBV5-6 to TRBJ2-3, with 7 nucleotides matching TRBD2. CDR3 length: 12 residues. Per germline, CDR1 SGHDT and CDR2 YYEEEE. V gave up 0 bases and J gave up 10 bases; unmatched junction bases: 2.